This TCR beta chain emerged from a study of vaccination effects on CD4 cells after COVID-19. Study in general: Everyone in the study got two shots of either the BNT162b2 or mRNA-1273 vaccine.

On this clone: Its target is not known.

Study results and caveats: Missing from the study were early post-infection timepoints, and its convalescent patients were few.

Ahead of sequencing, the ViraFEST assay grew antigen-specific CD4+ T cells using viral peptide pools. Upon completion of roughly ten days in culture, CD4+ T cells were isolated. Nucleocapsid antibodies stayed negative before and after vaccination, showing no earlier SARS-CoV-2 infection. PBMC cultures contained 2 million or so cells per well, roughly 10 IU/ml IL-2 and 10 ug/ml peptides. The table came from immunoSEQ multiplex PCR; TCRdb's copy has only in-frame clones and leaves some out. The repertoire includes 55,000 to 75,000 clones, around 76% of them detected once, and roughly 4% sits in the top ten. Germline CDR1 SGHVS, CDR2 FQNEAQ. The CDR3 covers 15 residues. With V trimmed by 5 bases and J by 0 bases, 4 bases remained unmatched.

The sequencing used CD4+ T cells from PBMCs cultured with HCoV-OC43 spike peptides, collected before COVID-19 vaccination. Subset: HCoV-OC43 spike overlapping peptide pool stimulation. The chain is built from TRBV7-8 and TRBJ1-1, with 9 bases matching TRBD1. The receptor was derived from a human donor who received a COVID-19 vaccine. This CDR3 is CASSPWTGVNTEAFF. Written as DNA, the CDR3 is TGTGCCAGCAGCCCTTGGACAGGGGTGAACACTGAAGCTTTCTTT.